This T cell receptor beta chain is drawn from a study of T cells in Graves' hyperthyroidism and ophthalmopathy (dated by TCRdb to the late 2010s). About the study as a whole: Peripheral blood samples were taken at initial diagnosis, before any treatment was given. Prospective prediction of ophthalmopathy was tested in an independent validation cohort consisting of fewer than 20 hyperthyroidism patients and about 17 patients who later progressed to ophthalmopathy. The roughly 94 discovery patients were randomly split 7:3 into training and test sets. In roughly six Graves' hyperthyroidism patients, the study also compared T-cell repertoires from thyroid tissue with T-cell repertoires from blood. To identify TCR V-J signatures that set the groups apart, the researchers used a discovery cohort of 90 to 100 patients, made up of some 41 with Graves' ophthalmopathy and about 60 with stable Graves' hyperthyroidism. After blood sampling, hyperthyroidism patients were treated with methimazole at a starting dose of 30 mg daily, and ophthalmopathy patients were treated with high-dose intravenous methylprednisolone. According to the paper, TCR Vbeta CDR3 sequencing was carried out on roughly 130 peripheral blood samples, which came from fewer than 50 ophthalmopathy, around 74 hyperthyroidism and approximately 17 progressor patients. The investigation overall reported the following: No statistical method was used to set the sample size in advance, and investigators knew the group allocation. A model built on a 13 V-J signature distinguished ophthalmopathy from stable hyperthyroidism, reaching 87.88% sensitivity and around 81% specificity in cross-validation and 80%/75% in testing. During validation, the model predicted progression to ophthalmopathy a median of around 7 months ahead of onset, with around 71% sensitivity and roughly 72% specificity. Most expanded thyroid clonotypes (frequency above 0.001) were also found in blood, which suggests that blood repertoires may mirror thyroid immune responses.

Sequences MNHNS (CDR1) and SASEGT (CDR2) are obtained from the germline V gene. Spanning cysteine to phenylalanine, the CDR3 consists of 13 amino acids. This entry keeps only the CDR3 DNA: 39 bases, framed from base 1. In regard to this clonotype: Its binding antigen is unknown. Relative to the germline gene, one junction end is altered; a read error may explain this.

The TCR beta CDR3 regions were amplified from RNA transcripts. A first-round RT-PCR of the TCR CDR3 used the HTBI primer set with the Qiagen OneStep RT-PCR kit. Libraries were constructed in a second round of multiplex PCR, after which size selection and purification were carried out. Sequencing of the libraries was done on an Illumina HiSeq2000 using paired-end 100 bp reads. Regarding the original processing steps: SOAPnuke was used to process the raw data, removing reads that contained adapters or uncalled bases, had a mean Phred below 15, or lacked an exact match to the constant primer or identifier. COPE v1.2.5 was used to merge high-quality paired reads, and clonotypes were defined as unique nucleotide sequences. MiTCR v1.1 was used to align the clonotypes against IMGT TRBV, TRBD and TRBJ reference segments. Only V-J combinations with frequency above 0.0001, covering 99.2% of repertoires, were analysed. A TCS score was defined as the ratio of F50 (clonal expansion) to E x V (chaos), with BLOSUM62-based TCRdist applied between CDR3 peptides within each V-J. Welch's t-statistics and random forest reduced 500 to 550 V-J features to 13, which were used in a naive Bayes classifier (R e1071). TCRdb ran its own pipeline on the public reads, namely fastp trimming at Q25 and MiXCR clone calling, and kept in-frame beta chains. Every distinct CDR3 protein forms one entry, paired with its most common genes and DNA. The V and J calls, along with clone size, are taken from TCRdb and not from the paper's own processing. The sample table contains 550,000 to 650,000 distinct CDR3 sequences; only one count was recorded for approximately 15% of them. The ten top clones hold around 5.4% of the sample.

The hyperthyroidism patients were between 18 and 65 years old and newly diagnosed, with a disease duration of less than 2 months. Exclusion was applied to patients with uncontrolled infections, other autoimmune diseases, pregnancy or lactation. Diagnoses were established on the basis of clinical symptoms, serum thyroxine and TRAb, thyroid ultrasound, and orbital computed tomography. For progressor patients, blood was drawn at the first diagnosis of hyperthyroidism, before any ophthalmopathy symptoms had appeared. Ficoll-Paque density gradient centrifugation was used to isolate PBMCs from around 10 ml of fresh peripheral blood. Progressor patients were defined as those initially diagnosed with Graves' hyperthyroidism in whom ophthalmopathy developed during follow-up. Trizol reagent was used to extract total RNA, and RNA quality was then checked on an Agilent 2100 Bioanalyzer.

The sample was blood. This receptor was identified in a woman aged 25 to 39 with Graves' hyperthyroidism that later progressed to Graves' ophthalmopathy. This chain is built from TRBV6-1 and TRBJ2-5; a confident D gene designation cannot be given. The CDR3 protein: CARTPGLQGTQYF. The DNA reads as follows: TGTGCCAGGACACCCGGCCTCCAAGGGACCCAGTACTTC.